This T cell receptor (beta chain) came from a study of CD8+CD57+ T cells in acquired aplastic anemia. TCR beta VDJ and CDR3 profiles were obtained from a genomic DNA template. TCRdb fed the reads into MiXCR, producing one record per CDR3 protein. The table lists about 190,000 distinct CDR3 sequences, nearly 50% of them singletons. This CDR3 has 13 amino acids. Trimming stripped 6 bases from V and 0 bases from J, with 9 bases between. Germline-derived CDR1 and CDR2 are LNHDA and SQIVND (reference sequence). Whoever was chosen for sequencing had shown CD8+CD57+ cell expansion by flow cytometry. Patients had undergone no therapy by the time their blood was sampled.

The rearrangement joins TRBV19 to TRBJ2-7; the D gene is possibly TRBD1 (5 bases). This clonotype was obtained from a human donor with aplastic anemia. Material for sequencing was sorted CD4+, CD8+, or CD8+CD57+ T cells (not recorded which) from PBMCs. CDR3 loop: CASRDTNSYEQYF. CDR3 in DNA: TGTGCCAGTAGGGACACAAACTCCTACGAGCAGTACTTC.